Listed here are 23 T cell receptor beta chains from one sample, sequenced in a study of blood T cell repertoires in COVID-19. Profiled with immunoSEQ multiplex PCR; TCRdb holds only in-frame clones, not every one. The sample carries about 500,000 clones, approximately 89% recorded once. The source material was peripheral blood. These receptors were collected from a man between 18 and 35 years old with COVID-19, enrolled during active disease.

The chain has TRBV11-3 and TRBJ1-1; 7 bases line up with TRBD1. CDR1 is SGHNT and CDR2 is YENEEA in the germline V gene. This CDR3 has 13 residues. V gave up 8 bases and J gave up 2 bases; unmatched junction bases: 5. The DNA for the CDR3 is TGTGCCAGCCGAGGGGGCGGAAACACTGAAGCTTTCTTT. It specifies CASRGGGNTEAFF.

The chain links TRBV2 to TRBJ1-5; no firm D call. Trimming shortened V by 2 bases and J by 7 bases, and 9 bases separated the two germline ends. The CDR3 consists of 13 residues. CDR1 is SNHLY, CDR2 FYNNEI, per germline. Written as DNA, the CDR3 is TGTGCCAGCAGTGAAATGGAGGAGCAGCCCCAGCATTTT. Translated: CASSEMEEQPQHF.

This rearrangement joins TRBV2 to TRBJ2-7, with a tentative D call TRBD2 (6 bases). Germline V gene lookup returns CDR1 SNHLY and CDR2 FYNNEI. With 5 bases removed from V and 3 bases from J, the gap between germline ends came to 17 bases. This CDR3 has 15 residues. CDR3 nucleotide sequence: TGTGCCAGCAGTCGCCTGACTAGTGCCCTCTACGAGCAGTACTTC. Its translation: CASSRLTSALYEQYF.

The V gene is TRBV12-3 or TRBV12-4, the J gene TRBJ2-1, with unresolved D. V shed 2 bases and J shed 5 bases, with 7 bases lying between them. The CDR3 contains 13 residues. The CDR3 DNA sequence: TGTGCCAGCAGTTTACTGTTAAACAATGAGCAGTTCTTC. Translation: CASSLLLNNEQFF.

The V and J genes are TRBV25-1 and TRBJ1-2, with 8 positions matching TRBD1. This CDR3 is 13 amino acids long. After removal of 8 bases from V and 2 bases from J, the junction contained 4 bases not matched to a gene. From germline, CDR1 is MGHDK and CDR2 SYGVNS. The CDR3 DNA sequence: TGTGCCAGCCAGGACAGGGCAAACTATGGCTACACCTTC. Amino acid sequence: CASQDRANYGYTF.

This chain uses TRBV7-9 with TRBJ2-7, with TRBD1 matching 8 bases. The germline V gene has CDR1 SEHNR and CDR2 FQNEAQ (reference sequence). There are 15 residues in the CDR3. J was trimmed by 5 bases and V by 2 bases; bases with no gene match: 8. The CDR3 protein is CASSLLAGTGDEQYF. The CDR3 nucleotides are TGTGCCAGCAGCTTATTAGCCGGGACAGGCGACGAGCAGTACTTC.

The rearrangement links TRBV6-5 to TRBJ1-2; D unclear. CDR1 is MNHEY and CDR2 is SVGAGI in the germline V gene. V was clipped by 6 bases and J by 0 bases, with 8 bases between them. The CDR3 runs 13 residues. CDR3 region: CASRRLANYGYTF. The CDR3 DNA follows: TGTGCCAGCAGACGACTAGCTAACTATGGCTACACCTTC.

The chain is built from TRBV14 and TRBJ2-1, with D tentatively TRBD2 (5 bases). Trimming pared 1 base from V and 3 bases from J, leaving 10 bases between. The CDR3 length is 15 residues. Germline V gene lookup returns CDR1 SGHDN and CDR2 FVKESK. CDR3 residues: CASSQGTGNYNEQFF. In nucleotides, the CDR3 is TGTGCCAGCAGCCAAGGGACTGGAAACTACAATGAGCAGTTCTTC. Complete variable domain (other parts from reference TRBV14 and TRBJ2-1): EAGVTQFPSHSVIEKGQTVTLRCDPISGHDNLYWYRRVMGKEIKFLLHFVKESKQDESGMPNNRFLAERTGGTYSTLKVQPAELEDSGVYFCASSQGTGNYNEQFFGPGTRLTVL.

V gene TRBV7-8 combines with J gene TRBJ2-1; D not certain. Germline CDR1 is SGHVS and CDR2 is FQNEAQ. The germline V and J ends were trimmed by 3 bases and 0 bases, with 12 bases remaining between them. The length of the CDR3 is 16 residues. CDR3 in DNA: TGTGCCAGCAGCTTTCCAGGTGCCAGCTCCTACAATGAGCAGTTCTTC. Translation gives CASSFPGASSYNEQFF.

This clone was counted only a few times. The gene calls are TRBV27 and TRBJ1-6; maybe TRBD1 (5 bases). There are 13 residues in the CDR3. The germline CDR1 and CDR2 sequences are MNHEY and SMNVEV (reference sequence). V lost 4 bases and J lost 9, with 10 bases in between. CDR3 amino acids: CASSSNQGSPLHF. Here the CDR3 DNA reads TGTGCCAGCAGTTCAAATCAGGGTTCACCCCTCCACTTT.

This chain links TRBV10-3 with TRBJ2-5, with 15 nucleotides matching TRBD2. V trimming: 10 bases; J trimming: 4 bases; junction bases outside the gene matches: 10. The CDR3 loop spans 16 amino acids. CDR1 and CDR2 (germline): ENHRY, SYGVKD. CDR3 sequence reads: CATAGTSGGPRETQYF. DNA for the CDR3: TGTGCCACCGCCGGGACTAGCGGGGGGCCCCGAGAGACCCAGTACTTC.

This clone was observed a single time. The J gene is TRBJ2-1, the V gene TRBV9; D possibly corresponds to TRBD2 (5 bases). With 0 bases removed from V and 2 bases from J, the gap between germline ends came to 9 bases. This CDR3 region has 15 residues. Germline CDR1 reads SGDLS; CDR2 reads YYNGEE. CDR3 bases: TGTGCCAGCAGCGTAGACGGGGTTACCTACAATGAGCAGTTCTTC. The encoded protein is CASSVDGVTYNEQFF. The whole variable domain, filled in from reference TRBV9 and TRBJ2-1, reads DSGVTQTPKHLITATGQRVTLRCSPRSGDLSVYWYQQSLDQGLQFLIQYYNGEERAKGNILERFSAQQFPDLHSELNLSSLELGDSALYFCASSVDGVTYNEQFFGPGTRLTVL.

The chain is built from TRBV6-5 and TRBJ2-5; the D gene is possibly TRBD1 (6 bases). Trimming took off 1 base at V and 2 bases at J, with 8 bases between the two ends. The CDR3 totals 14 residues. Germline loops: CDR1 MNHEY, CDR2 SVGAGI. CDR3 amino acids: CASSYLTGQETQYF. CDR3 DNA: TGTGCCAGCAGTTACTTAACAGGGCAAGAGACCCAGTACTTC.

With respect to this clone: A junction boundary mismatches the germline segment, possibly from a read error. The J gene is TRBJ1-2, the V gene TRBV6-5; TRBD1 matches at 11 bases. This CDR3 spans 13 amino acids. Germline assignment: CDR1 MNHEY and CDR2 SVGAGI. This CDR3 is CASSYSRDRGSVF. The CDR3 region has the DNA TGTGCCAGCAGTTACTCGAGGGACAGGGGGTCGGTATTC.

The rearrangement links TRBV5-6 to TRBJ2-1; no definite D call. Trimming pared 2 bases from V and 5 bases from J, leaving 8 bases between. Germline CDR1 is SGHDT and CDR2 is YYEEEE. The CDR3 has 13 residues. CDR3 protein: CASSFPLNNEQFF. For the CDR3, the DNA is TGTGCCAGCAGCTTTCCCCTAAACAATGAGCAGTTCTTC.

In its sample, this clone was seen a few times. CDR3: CASSLRAVSSYNEQFF. CDR3 DNA: TGTGCCAGCAGCTTGAGGGCGGTGAGCTCCTACAATGAGCAGTTCTTC. This chain connects TRBV7-9 to TRBJ2-1; possibly TRBD2 for D (5 bases). From germline, CDR1 is SEHNR and CDR2 FQNEAQ (reference sequence). Trimming took 3 bases from V and 0 from J, leaving 12 bases between them. This CDR3 has 16 amino acids.

The chain employs TRBV28 and TRBJ2-3; perhaps TRBD2 as D (6 bases). This CDR3 contains 15 residues. Trimming shortened V by 3 bases and J by 3 bases, and 13 bases separated the two germline ends. The germline V gene has CDR1 MDHEN and CDR2 SYDVKM. The CDR3 reads CASSLSAGRTDTQYF. CDR3 nucleotides: TGTGCCAGCAGTTTGTCTGCCGGGAGAACAGATACGCAGTATTTT.

The gene calls are TRBV4-1 and TRBJ2-2, with D tentatively TRBD2 (5 bases). This CDR3 has 14 residues. Germline assignment: CDR1 MGHRA and CDR2 YSYEKL. V lost 3 bases and J lost 3, with 8 bases in between. The CDR3 spells CASSQPRDTGELFF. The CDR3 DNA reads as TGCGCCAGCAGCCAGCCGAGGGACACCGGGGAGCTGTTTTTT.

V and J are TRBV5-1 and TRBJ1-4; 8 positions agree with TRBD1. CDR1 and CDR2 from the germline V gene are SGHRS and YFSETQ. CDR3 length: 15 residues. V shed 0 bases, J shed 8 bases, and the junction held 6 bases outside the gene matches. Here the CDR3 DNA reads TGCGCCAGCAGCTTGGAAGGACAGGGAGGGGAAAAACTGTTTTTT. It yields the protein CASSLEGQGGEKLFF.

The rearrangement links TRBV1 to TRBJ2-2; TRBD2, the D gene given by the table, was not confirmed from the DNA. TRBV1 is noted as a pseudogene. This CDR3 spans 18 amino acids. CDR3 residues: CTSSQLQGTSAYTGELFF. The DNA for the CDR3 is TGCACCAGCAGCCAACTCCAAGGGACTAGCGCCTACACCGGGGAGCTGTTTTTT.

The rearrangement links TRBV7-9 to TRBJ2-5; 7 nucleotides agree with TRBD2. After removal of 2 bases from V and 10 bases from J, the junction contained 13 bases not matched to a gene. Germline V CDR1 and CDR2: SEHNR, FQNEAQ (reference sequence). This CDR3 region has 15 residues. The CDR3 sequence: CASSLSSGERVDQYF. The CDR3 DNA is TGTGCCAGCAGCTTATCCAGCGGGGAGAGAGTGGACCAGTACTTC.

This chain links TRBV3-1 (or the pseudogene TRBV3-2) with TRBJ1-3; D is uncertain. The CDR3 extends over 14 amino acids. The V end was cut by 4 bases, the J end by 0 bases, with 7 bases between. Germline CDR1 is LGHDT and CDR2 is YNNKEL (reference sequence). Written as DNA, the CDR3 is TGTGCCAGCAGCCCAATGGCCTCTGGAAACACCATATATTTT. This codes for CASSPMASGNTIYF.

The chain is built from TRBV5-4 and TRBJ2-3, with TRBD2 matching 8 bases. The CDR3 is made up of 16 amino acids. The ends lost 1 base at V and 3 bases at J; junction bases unmatched: 7. CDR1 SGHNT and CDR2 YYREEE come from the germline V gene (reference sequence). The CDR3 region is CASSLITGGGTDTQYF. The DNA of the CDR3 is TGTGCCAGCAGCTTGATTACCGGGGGGGGAACAGATACGCAGTATTTT.